The present T cell receptor beta chain was sequenced within a study of T cell responses to AZD1222 COVID-19 vaccine. The table lists this clone with a count of one. Profiling relied on immunoSEQ multiplex PCR, and the TCRdb table lists in-frame clones only, not all of them. The profile shows around 87,000 clones, around 89% of them singletons. Germline V gene lookup returns CDR1 SGHRS and CDR2 YFSETQ. The CDR3 sequence is 16 residues long. Trimming removed 1 base from V and 0 bases from J, with 13 bases in between. The TCR sequence derives from an adult who received the AZD1222 COVID-19 vaccine. Sequenced material: peripheral blood, taken 28 days after the second AZD1222 dose. The chain carries TRBV5-1 and TRBJ1-2, with D possibly matching TRBD1 (5 bases). The CDR3 here is CASSLRDRPSNYGYTF. The CDR3 DNA reads TGCGCCAGCAGCTTGAGAGACAGACCCTCTAACTATGGCTACACCTTC.